This paragraph covers one T cell receptor (beta chain) sequence. Indicated time point: pretreatment peripheral blood. The sample belongs to a study of PD-L1 blockade in urothelial cancer. CDR3 length: 15 amino acids. The V gene's germline CDR1 is MNHEY and CDR2 SVGAGI. V was trimmed by 6 bases and J by 6 bases, leaving 17 bases between them. TCRdb's table, derived via immunoSEQ multiplex PCR, lists solely in-frame clones and lacks some. The data contain some 46,000 clones, around 81% of them singletons. This chain joins TRBV6-5 and TRBJ1-4, with D perhaps matching TRBD1 (6 bases). The receptor was derived from a man aged 55 to 69 with urothelial cancer. Sample: PBMCs, taken around atezolizumab (anti-PD-L1) treatment. In DNA form, the CDR3 reads TGTGCCAGCAGCCCTATACAGGGATTGGATGAAAAACTGTTTTTT. It is translated as CASSPIQGLDEKLFF.